This T cell receptor beta chain was documented in a study of control samples from healthy donors and cancer patients. Sequencing used immunoSEQ multiplex PCR; TCRdb keeps in-frame clones, though not all of them. The sample includes about 94,000 clones, about nine tenths seen only once; the top ten take about 4%. CDR3 length: 13 residues. Unmatched junction bases numbered 6, after V lost 7 bases and J lost 4 bases. The sequence derives from a woman aged 18-30 years in good health. Specimen: blood. V usage is TRBV12-3 or TRBV12-4 and J usage is TRBJ1-1; 7 bases agree with TRBD1. The CDR3 region has the DNA TGTGCCAGCACCCCGGCAGGGGGCACTGAAGCTTTCTTT. Translation: CASTPAGGTEAFF.